Listed below are T cell receptor beta chains from one sample, sequenced in a study of blood T cell repertoires in COVID-19. Sequencing was performed with immunoSEQ multiplex PCR; in TCRdb, only in-frame clones are kept and a portion is missing. The sample contains approximately 40,000 clones, around 85% of which appear only once. The sample consisted of peripheral blood. The source is a man aged 55 to 70 with active or convalescent COVID-19. Both conserved end residues are part of each CDR3. Fields, in order: clone size, CDR3 length, D gene, V gene, J gene, CDR3 protein, CDR3 DNA. The D gene is left open where the match is weak. The size field is filled for only some rows; it gives once, few, many or a size class.

abundance: once
len: 16
d_gene: -
v_gene: TRBV10-1
j_gene: TRBJ1-3
CDR3aa: CASRLDKTWSGNTIYF
CDR3nt: TGCGCCAGCAGGCTGGACAAAACATGGTCTGGAAACACCATATATTTT

abundance: -
len: 14
d_gene: -
v_gene: TRBV6-2/TRBV6-3
j_gene: TRBJ2-3
CDR3aa: CASSYSRGTDTQYF
CDR3nt: TGTGCCAGCAGTTACTCGAGAGGCACAGATACGCAGTATTTT

abundance: -
len: 14
d_gene: -
v_gene: TRBV29-1
j_gene: TRBJ2-3
CDR3aa: CSVAVASSTDTQYF
CDR3nt: TGCAGCGTTGCCGTTGCGTCTAGCACAGATACGCAGTATTTT

abundance: once
len: 19
d_gene: TRBD1
v_gene: TRBV7-6
j_gene: TRBJ2-6
CDR3aa: CASSLEPTGLYSGANVLTF
CDR3nt: TGTGCCAGCAGCTTAGAACCGACAGGGTTGTACTCTGGGGCCAACGTCCTGACTTTC

abundance: -
len: 14
d_gene: TRBD1
v_gene: TRBV7-9
j_gene: TRBJ2-1
CDR3aa: CASSLDTGGNEQFF
CDR3nt: TGTGCCAGCAGCTTAGACACAGGGGGCAATGAGCAGTTCTTC

abundance: -
len: 14
d_gene: TRBD1
v_gene: TRBV11-3
j_gene: TRBJ2-2
CDR3aa: CASSKYRGGGELFF
CDR3nt: TGTGCCAGCAGCAAATACAGGGGCGGAGGGGAGCTGTTTTTT

abundance: -
len: 17
d_gene: -
v_gene: TRBV13
j_gene: TRBJ1-1
CDR3aa: CASSPGGGRWLDTEAFF
CDR3nt: TGTGCCAGCAGCCCTGGCGGGGGGAGGTGGCTGGACACTGAAGCTTTCTTT

abundance: -
len: 15
d_gene: TRBD2
v_gene: TRBV9
j_gene: TRBJ2-1
CDR3aa: CASSVESSGRGEQFF
CDR3nt: TGTGCCAGCAGCGTAGAATCCAGCGGGAGAGGTGAGCAGTTCTTC

abundance: -
len: 17
d_gene: TRBD2
v_gene: TRBV5-4
j_gene: TRBJ2-2
CDR3aa: CASSPGGLAGNTGELFF
CDR3nt: TGTGCCAGCAGCCCCGGGGGACTAGCGGGGAACACCGGGGAGCTGTTTTTT

abundance: -
len: 19
d_gene: TRBD2
v_gene: TRBV11-2
j_gene: TRBJ2-2
CDR3aa: CASTPSGLAGGPNTGELFF
CDR3nt: TGTGCCAGCACCCCGTCGGGACTAGCGGGGGGGCCAAACACCGGGGAGCTGTTTTTT

abundance: -
len: 15
d_gene: TRBD1
v_gene: TRBV28
j_gene: TRBJ1-3
CDR3aa: CASSPQGAPGNTIYF
CDR3nt: TGTGCCAGCAGCCCACAGGGGGCTCCTGGAAACACCATATATTTT

abundance: -
len: 19
d_gene: -
v_gene: TRBV5-6
j_gene: TRBJ1-6
CDR3aa: CASSLRWLAGGSYNSPLHF
CDR3nt: TGTGCCAGCAGCCTCCGGTGGCTCGCGGGGGGCTCCTATAATTCACCCCTCCACTTT

abundance: -
len: 13
d_gene: -
v_gene: TRBV7-2
j_gene: TRBJ2-5
CDR3aa: CASSLSGAQPQYF
CDR3nt: TGTGCCAGCAGCCTGTCAGGGGCGCAACCTCAGTACTTC

abundance: -
len: 13
d_gene: -
v_gene: TRBV2
j_gene: TRBJ1-1
CDR3aa: CASSAREDTEAFF
CDR3nt: TGTGCCAGCAGTGCCCGGGAGGACACTGAAGCTTTCTTT

abundance: -
len: 14
d_gene: -
v_gene: TRBV5-5
j_gene: TRBJ1-1
CDR3aa: CASTALDRNTEAFF
CDR3nt: TGTGCCAGCACCGCGTTGGACAGGAACACTGAAGCTTTCTTT

abundance: -
len: 11
d_gene: TRBD1
v_gene: TRBV20-1
j_gene: TRBJ1-2
CDR3aa: CSSQGTYGYTF
CDR3nt: TGCAGTTCACAGGGGACCTATGGCTACACCTTC

abundance: -
len: 15
d_gene: -
v_gene: TRBV6-5
j_gene: TRBJ1-1
CDR3aa: CASSYSGTRNTEAFF
CDR3nt: TGTGCCAGCAGTTACTCCGGGACAAGAAACACTGAAGCTTTCTTT

abundance: -
len: 13
d_gene: -
v_gene: TRBV30
j_gene: TRBJ1-6
CDR3aa: CAWRAQPNSPLHF
CDR3nt: TGTGCCTGGAGGGCACAGCCGAACTCACCCCTCCACTTT

abundance: -
len: 18
d_gene: TRBD2
v_gene: TRBV10-1
j_gene: TRBJ2-1
CDR3aa: CASAGTSGSTRGDNEQFF
CDR3nt: TGCGCCAGTGCAGGGACTAGCGGGAGCACGCGGGGGGACAATGAGCAGTTCTTC

abundance: -
len: 13
d_gene: -
v_gene: TRBV18
j_gene: TRBJ2-3
CDR3aa: CASSPPNSEAQYF
CDR3nt: TGTGCCAGCTCACCACCGAATAGCGAGGCGCAGTATTTT

abundance: medium-sized
len: 13
d_gene: -
v_gene: TRBV4-3
j_gene: TRBJ2-3
CDR3aa: CASSHRGTDTQYF
CDR3nt: TGCGCCAGCAGCCATAGAGGGACAGATACGCAGTATTTT

abundance: -
len: 18
d_gene: -
v_gene: TRBV19
j_gene: TRBJ1-1
CDR3aa: CASSIMSSGGTLNTEAFF
CDR3nt: TGTGCCAGTAGTATAATGTCCAGCGGGGGAACCTTAAACACTGAAGCTTTCTTT

abundance: -
len: 19
d_gene: TRBD2
v_gene: TRBV12-5
j_gene: TRBJ2-2
CDR3aa: CASGPRDAGLAVNTGELFF
CDR3nt: TGTGCTAGTGGGCCCAGGGACGCCGGACTAGCGGTGAACACCGGGGAGCTGTTTTTT

abundance: -
len: 15
d_gene: TRBD1
v_gene: TRBV5-4
j_gene: TRBJ1-5
CDR3aa: CASSPGQGLGQPQHF
CDR3nt: TGTGCCAGCAGCCCCGGACAGGGGTTGGGTCAGCCCCAGCATTTT

abundance: -
len: 13
d_gene: -
v_gene: TRBV6-5
j_gene: TRBJ1-1
CDR3aa: CASSSAENTEAFF
CDR3nt: TGTGCCAGCAGTTCGGCGGAGAACACTGAAGCTTTCTTT

abundance: -
len: 13
d_gene: -
v_gene: TRBV11-3
j_gene: TRBJ1-3
CDR3aa: CASSPGGGNTIYF
CDR3nt: TGTGCCAGCAGCCCAGGAGGGGGAAACACCATATATTTT

abundance: -
len: 13
d_gene: -
v_gene: TRBV6-4
j_gene: TRBJ2-1
CDR3aa: CASSLSTYNEQFF
CDR3nt: TGTGCCAGCAGTCTATCAACCTACAATGAGCAGTTCTTC

abundance: few
len: 18
d_gene: TRBD1
v_gene: TRBV6-6
j_gene: TRBJ1-6
CDR3aa: CASSRPRDSSVKATPLHF
CDR3nt: TGTGCCAGCAGTCGACCACGGGACAGCTCGGTCAAAGCGACACCCCTCCACTTT

abundance: -
len: 14
d_gene: -
v_gene: TRBV5-4
j_gene: TRBJ2-5
CDR3aa: CASSSRTKKETQYF
CDR3nt: TGTGCCAGCAGCTCGCGGACTAAAAAAGAGACCCAGTACTTC

abundance: -
len: 13
d_gene: TRBD1
v_gene: TRBV19
j_gene: TRBJ2-4
CDR3aa: CASSPRTGDIQYF
CDR3nt: TGTGCCAGTAGTCCACGGACAGGGGACATTCAGTACTTC

abundance: once
len: 18
d_gene: TRBD2
v_gene: TRBV11-2
j_gene: TRBJ2-5
CDR3aa: CASSSGIAGGPQRETQYF
CDR3nt: TGTGCCAGCAGCTCGGGGATAGCGGGGGGGCCCCAAAGAGAGACCCAGTACTTC

abundance: -
len: 16
d_gene: TRBD1
v_gene: TRBV5-5
j_gene: TRBJ1-3
CDR3aa: CASSLGGQSNGNTIYF
CDR3nt: TGTGCCAGCAGCTTGGGGGGACAGTCAAATGGAAACACCATATATTTT

abundance: -
len: 15
d_gene: TRBD2
v_gene: TRBV6-1
j_gene: TRBJ2-1
CDR3aa: CASSEAGGFYNEQFF
CDR3nt: TGTGCCAGCAGTGAAGCGGGAGGGTTTTACAATGAGCAGTTCTTC

abundance: -
len: 14
d_gene: -
v_gene: TRBV7-9
j_gene: TRBJ1-4
CDR3aa: CASSLTGDTEKLFF
CDR3nt: TGTGCCAGCAGCTTAACGGGGGATACCGAAAAACTGTTTTTT

abundance: -
len: 17
d_gene: -
v_gene: TRBV10-3
j_gene: TRBJ1-5
CDR3aa: CAISEVNRAQHRQPQHF
CDR3nt: TGTGCCATCAGTGAGGTAAACCGGGCCCAACACAGGCAGCCCCAGCATTTT

abundance: -
len: 19
d_gene: -
v_gene: TRBV5-1
j_gene: TRBJ2-1
CDR3aa: CASKGTGVGSGRASNEQFF
CDR3nt: TGCGCCAGCAAAGGGACAGGGGTCGGTAGCGGGAGGGCATCCAATGAGCAGTTCTTC

abundance: -
len: 13
d_gene: -
v_gene: TRBV12-3/TRBV12-4
j_gene: TRBJ1-1
CDR3aa: CASSLRGGTEAFF
CDR3nt: TGTGCCAGCAGTTTAAGGGGAGGTACTGAAGCTTTCTTT

abundance: once
len: 13
d_gene: -
v_gene: TRBV10-1
j_gene: TRBJ2-1
CDR3aa: CASSRSGSNEQFF
CDR3nt: TGCGCCAGCAGCAGGAGCGGAAGCAATGAGCAGTTCTTC

abundance: -
len: 14
d_gene: -
v_gene: TRBV5-8
j_gene: TRBJ2-3
CDR3aa: CASNFGRSTDTQYF
CDR3nt: TGTGCCAGCAACTTCGGTCGGAGCACAGATACGCAGTATTTT

abundance: -
len: 14
d_gene: -
v_gene: TRBV15
j_gene: TRBJ1-1
CDR3aa: CATSRHRVGTEAFF
CDR3nt: TGTGCCACCAGCAGGCACAGGGTGGGCACTGAAGCTTTCTTT

abundance: -
len: 14
d_gene: -
v_gene: TRBV28
j_gene: TRBJ1-5
CDR3aa: CASSFGGNGQPQHF
CDR3nt: TGTGCCAGCAGTTTCGGGGGAAACGGTCAGCCCCAGCATTTT

abundance: -
len: 15
d_gene: -
v_gene: TRBV5-1
j_gene: TRBJ1-4
CDR3aa: CASSSNIATNEKLFF
CDR3nt: TGCGCCAGCAGCTCGAACATTGCAACTAATGAAAAACTGTTTTTT

abundance: -
len: 19
d_gene: TRBD2
v_gene: TRBV28
j_gene: TRBJ2-1
CDR3aa: CASNPPGASGPSSYNEQFF
CDR3nt: TGTGCCAGCAACCCCCCGGGGGCTAGCGGGCCCAGCTCCTACAATGAGCAGTTCTTC

abundance: -
len: 15
d_gene: -
v_gene: TRBV5-6
j_gene: TRBJ1-1
CDR3aa: CASSLLPRANTEAFF
CDR3nt: TGTGCCAGCAGCCTTTTGCCCAGGGCGAACACTGAAGCTTTCTTT

abundance: -
len: 13
d_gene: TRBD1
v_gene: TRBV29-1
j_gene: TRBJ1-2
CDR3aa: CSALTGEGYGYTF
CDR3nt: TGCAGCGCTTTGACAGGGGAAGGCTATGGCTACACCTTC

abundance: -
len: 16
d_gene: -
v_gene: TRBV11-2
j_gene: TRBJ1-6
CDR3aa: CASSLTGKVDNSPLHF
CDR3nt: TGTGCCAGCAGCCTCACAGGGAAAGTTGATAATTCACCCCTCCACTTT

abundance: few
len: 15
d_gene: TRBD1
v_gene: TRBV4-1
j_gene: TRBJ1-4
CDR3aa: CASSLGDRVNEKLFF
CDR3nt: TGCGCCAGCAGCCTGGGTGACAGGGTTAATGAAAAACTGTTTTTT

abundance: few
len: 15
d_gene: -
v_gene: TRBV6-5
j_gene: TRBJ1-3
CDR3aa: CASSRGMAPGNTIYF
CDR3nt: TGTGCCAGCAGCAGGGGTATGGCTCCTGGAAACACCATATATTTT

abundance: few
len: 15
d_gene: TRBD1
v_gene: TRBV29-1
j_gene: TRBJ2-5
CDR3aa: CSVEADRGRGETQYF
CDR3nt: TGCAGCGTTGAAGCAGACAGGGGGCGCGGAGAGACCCAGTACTTC

abundance: few
len: 14
d_gene: -
v_gene: TRBV19
j_gene: TRBJ1-1
CDR3aa: CASSIGQLNTEAFF
CDR3nt: TGTGCCAGTAGTATTGGGCAACTGAACACTGAAGCTTTCTTT

abundance: -
len: 14
d_gene: TRBD2
v_gene: TRBV15
j_gene: TRBJ2-3
CDR3aa: CATSRGGAPDTQYF
CDR3nt: TGTGCCACCAGCCGGGGGGGGGCACCAGATACGCAGTATTTT

abundance: once
len: 14
d_gene: TRBD1
v_gene: TRBV19
j_gene: TRBJ1-1
CDR3aa: CASRQQGGLTEAFF
CDR3nt: TGTGCCAGTAGGCAACAGGGGGGTTTAACTGAAGCTTTCTTT

abundance: -
len: 17
d_gene: TRBD1
v_gene: TRBV5-4
j_gene: TRBJ1-3
CDR3aa: CASSLSGQGVSGNTIYF
CDR3nt: TGTGCCAGCAGCCTGAGTGGACAGGGGGTTTCTGGAAACACCATATATTTT

abundance: -
len: 18
d_gene: TRBD2
v_gene: TRBV5-4
j_gene: TRBJ2-2
CDR3aa: CASSIGLAGSRNTGELFF
CDR3nt: TGTGCCAGCAGCATCGGACTAGCGGGATCGAGGAACACCGGGGAGCTGTTTTTT

abundance: -
len: 16
d_gene: -
v_gene: TRBV21-1
j_gene: TRBJ2-5
CDR3aa: CASSTSADRAGETQYF
CDR3nt: TGTGCCAGCAGCACATCCGCCGACAGGGCGGGAGAGACCCAGTACTTC

abundance: -
len: 16
d_gene: TRBD1
v_gene: TRBV5-1
j_gene: TRBJ1-6
CDR3aa: CASSPGQGAFNSPLHF
CDR3nt: TGCGCCAGCAGCCCGGGACAGGGGGCCTTTAATTCACCCCTCCACTTT

abundance: -
len: 14
d_gene: -
v_gene: TRBV7-9
j_gene: TRBJ1-5
CDR3aa: CASSSQGYNQPQHF
CDR3nt: TGTGCCAGCAGCTCCCAGGGTTACAATCAGCCCCAGCATTTT

abundance: -
len: 15
d_gene: TRBD1
v_gene: TRBV12-5
j_gene: TRBJ2-1
CDR3aa: CASGKGTVVYNEQFF
CDR3nt: TGTGCTAGTGGTAAAGGGACAGTTGTCTACAATGAGCAGTTCTTC

abundance: -
len: 16
d_gene: -
v_gene: TRBV19
j_gene: TRBJ2-1
CDR3aa: CASSLTPPGPGNEQFF
CDR3nt: TGTGCCAGTAGTCTCACCCCCCCGGGTCCGGGCAATGAGCAGTTCTTC